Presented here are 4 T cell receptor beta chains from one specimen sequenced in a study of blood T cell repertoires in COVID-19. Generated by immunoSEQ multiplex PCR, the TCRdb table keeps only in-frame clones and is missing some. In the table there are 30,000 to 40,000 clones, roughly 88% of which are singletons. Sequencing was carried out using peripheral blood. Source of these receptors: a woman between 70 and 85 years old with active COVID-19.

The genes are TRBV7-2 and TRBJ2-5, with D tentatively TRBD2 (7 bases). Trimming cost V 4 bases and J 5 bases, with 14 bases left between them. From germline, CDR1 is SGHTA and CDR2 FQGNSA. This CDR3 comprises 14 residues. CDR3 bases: TGTGCCAGCAGCTACGGGGGGCAAGGGGAGACCCAGTACTTC. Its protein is CASSYGGQGETQYF.

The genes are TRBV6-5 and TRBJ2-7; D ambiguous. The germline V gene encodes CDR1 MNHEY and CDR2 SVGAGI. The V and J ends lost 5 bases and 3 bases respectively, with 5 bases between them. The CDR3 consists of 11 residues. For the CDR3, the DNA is TGTGCCAGCAGTAACAACTACGAGCAGTACTTC. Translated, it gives CASSNNYEQYF.

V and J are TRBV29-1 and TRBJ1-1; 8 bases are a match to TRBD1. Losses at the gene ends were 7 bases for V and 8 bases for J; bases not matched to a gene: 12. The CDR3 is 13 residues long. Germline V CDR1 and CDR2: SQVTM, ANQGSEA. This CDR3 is CSAVGQGESEAFF. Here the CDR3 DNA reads TGCAGCGCGGTAGGACAGGGTGAATCCGAAGCTTTCTTT.

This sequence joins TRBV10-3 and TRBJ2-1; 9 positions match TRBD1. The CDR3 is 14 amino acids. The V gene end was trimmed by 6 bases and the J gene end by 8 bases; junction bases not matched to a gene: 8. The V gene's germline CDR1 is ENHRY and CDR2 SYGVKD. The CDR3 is CAIRKGQGRDEQFF. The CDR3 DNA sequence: TGTGCCATCAGGAAAGGACAGGGGAGGGATGAGCAGTTCTTC.